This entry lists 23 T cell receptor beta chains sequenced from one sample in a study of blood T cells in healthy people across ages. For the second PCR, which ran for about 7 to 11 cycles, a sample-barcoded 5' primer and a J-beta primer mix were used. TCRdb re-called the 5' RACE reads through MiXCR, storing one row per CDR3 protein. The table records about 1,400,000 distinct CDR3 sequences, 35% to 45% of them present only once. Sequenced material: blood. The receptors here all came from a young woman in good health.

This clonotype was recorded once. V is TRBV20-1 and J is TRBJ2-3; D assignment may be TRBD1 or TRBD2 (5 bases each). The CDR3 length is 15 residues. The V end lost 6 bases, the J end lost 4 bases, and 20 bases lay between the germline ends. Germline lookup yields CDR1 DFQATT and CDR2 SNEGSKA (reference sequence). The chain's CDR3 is CSAFGASRGPDTQYF. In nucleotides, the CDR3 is TGCAGTGCCTTCGGGGCCTCGAGGGGCCCAGATACGCAGTATTTT.

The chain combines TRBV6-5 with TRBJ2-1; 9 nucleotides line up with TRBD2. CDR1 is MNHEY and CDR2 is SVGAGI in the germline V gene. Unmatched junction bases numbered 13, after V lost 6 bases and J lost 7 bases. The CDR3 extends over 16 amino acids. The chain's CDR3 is CASRRDVAAGGNEQFF. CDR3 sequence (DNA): TGTGCCAGCAGACGGGACGTTGCGGCGGGGGGGAATGAGCAGTTCTTC.

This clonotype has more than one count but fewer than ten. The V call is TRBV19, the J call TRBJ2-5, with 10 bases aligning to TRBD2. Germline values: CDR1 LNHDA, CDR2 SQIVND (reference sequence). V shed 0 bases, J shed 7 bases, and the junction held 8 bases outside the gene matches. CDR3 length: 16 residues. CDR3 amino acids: CASSIELAGPGATQYF. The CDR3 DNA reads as TGTGCCAGTAGTATAGAACTAGCGGGACCAGGGGCGACCCAGTACTTC. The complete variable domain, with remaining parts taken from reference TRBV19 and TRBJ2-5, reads DGGITQSPKYLFRKEGQNVTLSCEQNLNHDAMYWYRQDPGQGLRLIYYSQIVNDFQKGDIAEGYSVSREKKESFPLTVTSAQKNPTAFYLCASSIELAGPGATQYFGPGTRLLVL.

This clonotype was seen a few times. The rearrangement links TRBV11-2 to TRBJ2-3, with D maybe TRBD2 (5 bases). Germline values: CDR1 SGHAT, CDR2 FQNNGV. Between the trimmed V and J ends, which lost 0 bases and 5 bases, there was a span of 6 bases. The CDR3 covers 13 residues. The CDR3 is CASSLDGVDTQYF. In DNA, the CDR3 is TGTGCCAGCAGCTTAGACGGGGTAGATACGCAGTATTTT. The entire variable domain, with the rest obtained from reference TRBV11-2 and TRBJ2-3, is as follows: EAGVAQSPRYKIIEKRQSVAFWCNPISGHATLYWYQQILGQGPKLLIQFQNNGVVDDSQLPKDRFSAERLKGVDSTLKIQPAKLEDSAVYLCASSLDGVDTQYFGPGTRLTVL.

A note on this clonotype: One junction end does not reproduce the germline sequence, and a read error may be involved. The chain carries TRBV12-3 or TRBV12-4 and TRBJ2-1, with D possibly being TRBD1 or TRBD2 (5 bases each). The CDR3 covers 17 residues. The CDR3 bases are TGTGTCAGCAGGAAGGGACCCATCCAGAGGTCCTACAATGAGCAGTTCTTC. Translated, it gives CVSRKGPIQRSYNEQFF.

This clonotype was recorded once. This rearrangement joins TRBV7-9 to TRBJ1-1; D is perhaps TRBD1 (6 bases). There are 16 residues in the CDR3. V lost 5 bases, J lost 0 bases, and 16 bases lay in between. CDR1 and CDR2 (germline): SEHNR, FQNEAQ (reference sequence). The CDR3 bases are TGTGCCAGCAGCCCCCCACAGGGACTAATGAACACTGAAGCTTTCTTT. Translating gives CASSPPQGLMNTEAFF.

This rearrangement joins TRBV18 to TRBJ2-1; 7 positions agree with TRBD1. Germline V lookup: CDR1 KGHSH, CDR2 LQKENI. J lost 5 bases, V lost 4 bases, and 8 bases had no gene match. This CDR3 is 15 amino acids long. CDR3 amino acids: CASSQQGPPDNEQFF. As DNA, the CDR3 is TGTGCCAGCTCACAACAGGGGCCTCCCGACAATGAGCAGTTCTTC.

The CDR3 DNA follows: TGCGCCAGCAGCCCGTATGCTTGCGGCGGGAGTCCCTTCAATGAGCAGTTCTTC. Amino acids: CASSPYACGGSPFNEQFF. The J gene is TRBJ2-1, the V gene TRBV4-1; 7 bases line up with TRBD2. This CDR3 has 18 amino acids. CDR1 is MGHRA and CDR2 is YSYEKL in the germline V gene. J was trimmed by 6 bases and V by 4 bases; bases with no gene match: 18.

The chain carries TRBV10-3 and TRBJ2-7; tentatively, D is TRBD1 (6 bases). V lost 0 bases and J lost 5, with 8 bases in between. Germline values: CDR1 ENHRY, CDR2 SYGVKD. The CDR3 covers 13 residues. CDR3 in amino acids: CAISESTGNEQYF. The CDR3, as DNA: TGTGCCATCAGTGAGTCTACAGGGAACGAGCAGTACTTC.

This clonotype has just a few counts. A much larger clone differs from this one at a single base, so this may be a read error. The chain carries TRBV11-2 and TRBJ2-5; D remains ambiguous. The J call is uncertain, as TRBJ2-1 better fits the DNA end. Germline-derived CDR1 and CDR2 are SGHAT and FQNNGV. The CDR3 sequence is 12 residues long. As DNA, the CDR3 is TGTGCCAGCAGCTCCCTACAAGAGACCCAGTTCTTC. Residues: CASSSLQETQFF.

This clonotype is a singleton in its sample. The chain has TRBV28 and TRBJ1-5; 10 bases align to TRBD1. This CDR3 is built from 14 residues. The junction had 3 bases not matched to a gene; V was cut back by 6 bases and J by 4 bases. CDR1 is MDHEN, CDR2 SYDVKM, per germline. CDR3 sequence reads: CASRGQGRNQPQHF. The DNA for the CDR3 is TGTGCCAGCAGGGGACAGGGGAGGAATCAGCCCCAGCATTTT.

Here the CDR3 reads CASRRTGASSSSYNEQFF. CDR3 DNA sequence: TGTGCCAGCCGCCGTACCGGGGCCAGCAGTAGCTCCTACAATGAGCAGTTCTTC. This rearrangement joins TRBV6-1 to TRBJ2-1; D could derive from TRBD1 or TRBD2 (5 bases each). The CDR3 is 18 residues long. Germline CDR1 MNHNS, CDR2 SASEGT. The V gene lost 8 bases and the J gene lost 0 bases, with 23 bases spanning the gap.

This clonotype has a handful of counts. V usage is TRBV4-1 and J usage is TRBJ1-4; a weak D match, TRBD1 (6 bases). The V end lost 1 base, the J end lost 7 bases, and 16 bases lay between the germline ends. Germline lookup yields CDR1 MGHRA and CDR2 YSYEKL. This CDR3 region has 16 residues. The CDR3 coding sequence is TGCGCCAGCAGCCAAGTCATTGGGGGGGCGAGTGAAAAACTGTTTTTT. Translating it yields CASSQVIGGASEKLFF.

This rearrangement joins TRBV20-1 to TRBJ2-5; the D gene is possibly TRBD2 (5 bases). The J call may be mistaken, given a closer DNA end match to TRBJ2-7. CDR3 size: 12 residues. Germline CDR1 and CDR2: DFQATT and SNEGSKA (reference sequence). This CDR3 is CSGQGGAYEQYF. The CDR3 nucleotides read TGCAGTGGACAAGGAGGCGCCTACGAGCAGTACTTC.

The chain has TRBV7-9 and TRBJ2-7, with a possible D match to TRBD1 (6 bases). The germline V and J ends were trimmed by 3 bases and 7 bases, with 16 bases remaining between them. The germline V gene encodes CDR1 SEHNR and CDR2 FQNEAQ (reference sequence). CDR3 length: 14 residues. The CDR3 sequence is CASSLGTYYNEQYF. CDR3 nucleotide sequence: TGTGCCAGCAGCTTGGGGACATATTACAATGAGCAGTACTTC.

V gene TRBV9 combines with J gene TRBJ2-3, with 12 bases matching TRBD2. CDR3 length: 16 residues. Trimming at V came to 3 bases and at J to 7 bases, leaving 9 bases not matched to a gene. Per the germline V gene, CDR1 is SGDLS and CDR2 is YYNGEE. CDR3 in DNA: TGTGCCAGCAGCGGATTCACTAGCGGGGGGATGAATACGCAGTATTTT. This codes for CASSGFTSGGMNTQYF.

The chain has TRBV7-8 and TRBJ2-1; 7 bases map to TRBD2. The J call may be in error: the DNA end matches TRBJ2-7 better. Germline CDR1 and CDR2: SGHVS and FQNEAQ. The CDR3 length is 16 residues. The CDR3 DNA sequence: TGTGCCAGCAGCTTAGGGGCTAGCGGAAACCTCTACGAGCAGTACTTC. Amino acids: CASSLGASGNLYEQYF.

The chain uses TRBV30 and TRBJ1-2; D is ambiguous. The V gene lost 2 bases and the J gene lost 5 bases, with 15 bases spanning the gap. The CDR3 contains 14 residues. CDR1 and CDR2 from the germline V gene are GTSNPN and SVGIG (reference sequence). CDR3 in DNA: TGTGCCTGGAGTTTTGAGGAGGGCAAATATGGCTACACCTTC. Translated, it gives CAWSFEEGKYGYTF. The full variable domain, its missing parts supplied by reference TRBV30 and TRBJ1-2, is SQTIHQWPATLVQPVGSPLSLECTVEGTSNPNLYWYRQAAGRGLQLLFYSVGIGQISSEVPQNLSASRPQDRQFILSSKKLLLSDSGFYLCAWSFEEGKYGYTFGSGTRLTVV.

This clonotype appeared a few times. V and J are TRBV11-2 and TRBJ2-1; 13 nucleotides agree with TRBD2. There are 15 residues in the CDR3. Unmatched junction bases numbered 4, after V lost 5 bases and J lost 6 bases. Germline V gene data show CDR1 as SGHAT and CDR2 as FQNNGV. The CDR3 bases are TGTGCCAGCAGCCCACTAGCGGGGGGGCTCAATGAGCAGTTCTTC. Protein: CASSPLAGGLNEQFF.

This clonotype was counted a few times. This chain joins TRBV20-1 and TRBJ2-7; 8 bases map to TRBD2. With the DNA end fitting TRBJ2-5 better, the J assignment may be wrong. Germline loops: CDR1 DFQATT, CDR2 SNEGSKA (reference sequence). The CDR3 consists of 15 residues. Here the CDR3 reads CSARDHPGGHETQYF. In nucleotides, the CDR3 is TGCAGTGCTAGAGATCATCCGGGGGGGCACGAGACCCAGTACTTC.

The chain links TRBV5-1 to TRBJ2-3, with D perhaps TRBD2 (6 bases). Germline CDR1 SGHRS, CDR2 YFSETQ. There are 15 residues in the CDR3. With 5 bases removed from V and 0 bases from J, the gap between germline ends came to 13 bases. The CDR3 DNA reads TGCGCCAGCAGGCAAGCACTAGCCAGCACAGATACGCAGTATTTT. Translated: CASRQALASTDTQYF.

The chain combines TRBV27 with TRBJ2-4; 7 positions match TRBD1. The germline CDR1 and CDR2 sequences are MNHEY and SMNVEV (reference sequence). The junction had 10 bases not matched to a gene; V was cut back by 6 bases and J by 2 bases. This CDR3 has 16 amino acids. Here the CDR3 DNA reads TGTGCCAGCAGCCTCGGACAGGCGAAATCCAAAAACATTCAGTACTTC. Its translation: CASSLGQAKSKNIQYF.

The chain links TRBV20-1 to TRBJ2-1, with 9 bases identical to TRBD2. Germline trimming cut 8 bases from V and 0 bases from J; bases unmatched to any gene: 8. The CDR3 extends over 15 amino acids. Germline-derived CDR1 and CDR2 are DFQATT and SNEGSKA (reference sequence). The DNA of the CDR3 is TGCAGTTTTTCCCGTAGCGGGAGCTCCTACAATGAGCAGTTCTTC. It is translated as CSFSRSGSSYNEQFF.